The clone carrying this TCR beta chain has only a few counts. Its antigen remains unidentified. The data were taken from a study of blood T cells in healthy people across ages. Background on the study: Using template switching, researchers captured about one barcoded beta molecule for each two T cells.

A second roughly 6 to 11 cycle PCR used barcoded and J-beta primers. The authors tagged each cDNA molecule using a template-switch adaptor with 12 random nucleotides. TCRdb reprocessed the 5' RACE reads with MiXCR, giving one entry per CDR3 protein. This table holds around 1,000,000 distinct CDR3 sequences, approximately 25% found once. Findings and limits, study-wide: For the donors, CMV status was unknown and possibly confounded expanded clonotype changes.

This sample also belongs to another study, concerning T cells of mothers and their children.

Sequencing was carried out using blood. The clonotype was recovered from a girl aged 2-10 years in good health.

In nucleotides, the CDR3 is TGTGCCAGTAGTATGGTACTACAAGAGACCCAGTACTTC. Translating gives CASSMVLQETQYF. The chain is built from TRBV19 and TRBJ2-5; D remains unclear. This CDR3 is built from 13 residues. Germline values: CDR1 LNHDA, CDR2 SQIVND (reference sequence). V was pared by 3 bases and J by 2 bases, with 7 bases between.